The 9 T cell receptor beta chains given below trace back to one sample, sequenced in a study of T-cell memory formation after mild COVID-19. TCRdb redid the calling of the 5' RACE reads with MiXCR, one entry per CDR3 protein. The profile shows about 350,000 distinct CDR3 sequences, around 15% of them singletons. Material for sequencing was PBMCs or a T cell subset sorted from them (not recorded which). These receptors were obtained from a man between 18 and 35 years old who had mild COVID-19 (a few samples of this study predate the infection). Cell type and time point are not known.

V usage is TRBV12-3 or TRBV12-4 and J usage is TRBJ1-2; D remains unclear. V lost 3 bases and J lost 4, with 9 bases in between. This CDR3 region has 13 residues. The CDR3 sequence: CASSFMVSYGYTF. In DNA form, the CDR3 reads TGTGCCAGCAGTTTTATGGTTAGCTATGGCTACACCTTC.

This clonotype was counted a few times. The CDR3 DNA follows: TGTGCCAGCAGTTTAGCGGGACAGGGGAAGGGCTACACCTTC. The encoded protein is CASSLAGQGKGYTF. This sequence joins TRBV27 and TRBJ1-2, with 10 bases matching TRBD1. CDR1 and CDR2 from the germline V gene are MNHEY and SMNVEV (reference sequence). V was pared by 2 bases and J by 8 bases, with 5 bases of the junction left unmatched. CDR3 length: 14 amino acids.

The genes are TRBV7-9 and TRBJ2-6; TRBD1 might be the D (5 bases). This CDR3 is built from 14 residues. Germline assignment: CDR1 SEHNR and CDR2 FQNEAQ (reference sequence). The DNA of the CDR3 is TGTGGACAGCTAAACACCTCTGGGGCCAACGTCCTGACTTTC. Its translation: CGQLNTSGANVLTF. Variable domain in full (rest from reference TRBV7-9 and TRBJ2-6): DTGVSQNPRHKITKRGQNVTFRCDPISEHNRLYWYRQTLGQGPEFLTYFQNEAQLEKSRLLSDRFSAERPKGSFSTLEIQRTEQGDSAMYLCGQLNTSGANVLTFGAGSRLTVL.

The table lists this clonotype with a few counts. V is TRBV6-5 and J is TRBJ1-2; TRBD1 aligns across 7 bases. CDR3 length: 14 amino acids. After removal of 5 bases from V and 8 bases from J, the junction contained 11 bases not matched to a gene. Per germline, CDR1 MNHEY and CDR2 SVGAGI. CDR3 sequence reads: CASSKDRDLQGYTF. The CDR3 coding sequence is TGTGCCAGCAGTAAAGACAGGGACCTTCAGGGCTACACCTTC.

The chain has TRBV4-2 and TRBJ2-3; 13 nucleotides align to TRBD2. This CDR3 region has 17 residues. Germline values: CDR1 LGHNA, CDR2 YNFKEQ. V gave up 4 bases and J gave up 1 base; unmatched junction bases: 5. The CDR3, as DNA: TGTGCCAGCAGCCCACTAGCGGGGGGGGGTGGCACAGATACGCAGTATTTT. It encodes CASSPLAGGGGTDTQYF.

The chain links TRBV12-3 or TRBV12-4 to TRBJ1-5; D is unresolved. Trimming cost V 2 bases and J 4 bases, with 6 bases left between them. The CDR3 contains 13 residues. The DNA for the CDR3 is TGTGCCAGCAGTTTACAGATAAATCAGCCCCAGCATTTT. Its protein product is CASSLQINQPQHF.

The V gene is TRBV12-3 or TRBV12-4, the J gene TRBJ2-3; the match to TRBD2 covers 10 bases. This CDR3 region has 21 residues. V lost 4 bases and J lost 2; bases outside the gene matches: 21. CDR3 nucleotides: TGTGCCAGCAGTTCCGATTGGTGGGGAAGTACTAGCGGGGTTGACACAGATACGCAGTATTTT. Translating it yields CASSSDWWGSTSGVDTDTQYF.

The gene calls are TRBV6-2 or TRBV6-3 and TRBJ1-2, with TRBD1 identical over 7 bases. The CDR3 runs to 14 residues. The V and J ends lost 5 bases and 4 bases, in that order; junction bases with no gene match: 7. The germline CDR1 and CDR2 sequences are MNHEY and SVGEGT. CDR3 amino acids: CASSLIGGLYGYTF. In DNA form, the CDR3 reads TGTGCCAGCAGTCTTATAGGGGGCCTCTATGGCTACACCTTC.

This clonotype was counted only a few times. The CDR3 here is CASSTRTGSAKQYF. The CDR3 nucleotides are TGTGCCAGCAGTACCCGGACAGGGTCCGCGAAGCAGTACTTC. The chain employs TRBV12-3 or TRBV12-4 and TRBJ2-7, with 8 bases aligning to TRBD1. The CDR3 runs to 14 residues. V was pared by 5 bases and J by 8 bases, with 11 bases of the junction left unmatched.